The 8 T cell receptor beta chains below were found in one sample sequenced in a study of shared clonotypes between healthy human individuals. The assay was immunoSEQ multiplex PCR, and TCRdb's table has in-frame clones only and misses some. The repertoire holds about 380,000 clones, with about 96% as singletons. The specimen was memory CD8+ T cells sorted from blood. As to subset: CD45RO+ cells pooled with CCR7-negative TemRA cells. The source is a man aged 25 to 40 in good health.

CDR3 in amino acids: CAWITGTRNGYTF. The DNA of the CDR3 is TGTGCCTGGATAACCGGGACCAGAAATGGCTACACCTTC. The chain is built from TRBV30 and TRBJ1-2; possibly TRBD1 for D (5 bases). From germline, CDR1 is GTSNPN and CDR2 SVGIG (reference sequence). This CDR3 is built from 13 residues. V shed 4 bases and J shed 6 bases, with 15 bases lying between them.

This rearrangement joins TRBV29-1 to TRBJ2-5; D remains unclear. The germline CDR1 and CDR2 sequences are SQVTM and ANQGSEA. V was trimmed by 4 bases and J by 2 bases, leaving 11 bases between them. This CDR3 has 13 amino acids. The CDR3 coding sequence is TGCAGCGTTGTACGGCAGATACAAGAGACCCAGTACTTC. Its protein product is CSVVRQIQETQYF. The whole variable domain, remainder taken from reference TRBV29-1 and TRBJ2-5, is SAVISQKPSRDICQRGTSLTIQCQVDSQVTMMFWYRQQPGQSLTLIATANQGSEATYESGFVIDKFPISRPNLTFSTLTVSNMSPEDSSIYLCSVVRQIQETQYFGPGTRLLVL.

The chain is built from TRBV11-2 and TRBJ2-7; the D gene is possibly TRBD1 (5 bases). In germline, CDR1 is SGHAT, CDR2 FQNNGV. The CDR3 loop spans 12 amino acids. The V end was cut by 2 bases, the J end by 5 bases, with 7 bases between. This CDR3 reads CASSLKGNEQYF. The DNA for the CDR3 is TGTGCCAGCAGCTTAAAGGGGAACGAGCAGTACTTC.

This clone was seen only once. The gene calls are TRBV19 and TRBJ2-4; D uncertain. Germline CDR1 and CDR2: LNHDA and SQIVND (reference sequence). The V gene lost 5 bases and the J gene lost 0 bases, with 11 bases spanning the gap. This CDR3 spans 15 amino acids. In nucleotides, the CDR3 is TGTGCCAGTAGTCCATTCAGCCTAGCCAAAAACATTCAGTACTTC. This sequence encodes CASSPFSLAKNIQYF.

CDR3 sequence reads: CASSLNGRRAAYGYTF. In DNA, the CDR3 is TGTGCCAGCAGTTTAAATGGTCGCAGGGCCGCCTATGGCTACACCTTC. The chain recombines TRBV27 with TRBJ1-2; tentatively, D is TRBD1 (5 bases). The germline V gene encodes CDR1 MNHEY and CDR2 SMNVEV (reference sequence). The CDR3 is 16 amino acids. Between the trimmed V and J ends, which lost 2 bases and 4 bases, there was a span of 17 bases.

The CDR3 sequence: CASCAGVNTEAFF. The CDR3 DNA reads TGTGCCAGCTGCGCAGGGGTCAACACTGAAGCTTTCTTT. The V and J genes are TRBV18 and TRBJ1-1, with a tentative D call TRBD1 (6 bases). The CDR3 length is 13 residues. Germline V gene data show CDR1 as KGHSH and CDR2 as LQKENI. With 7 bases removed from V and 2 bases from J, the gap between germline ends came to 11 bases.

The chain links TRBV30 to TRBJ1-2; tentatively, D is TRBD1 (5 bases). The CDR3 has 15 amino acids. CDR1 is GTSNPN, CDR2 SVGIG, per germline (reference sequence). V was pared by 7 bases and J by 4 bases, with 22 bases between. CDR3 nucleotide sequence: TGTGCCTTACCGTATGAGGGGTCGGCGGGCTATGGCTACACCTTC. This sequence encodes CALPYEGSAGYGYTF.

V and J are TRBV29-1 and TRBJ2-5; the D is unclear. This CDR3 comprises 13 residues. Germline V gene data show CDR1 as SQVTM and CDR2 as ANQGSEA. Trimming shortened V by 4 bases and J by 3 bases, and 12 bases separated the two germline ends. CDR3 in DNA: TGCAGCGTTGGTCGAAAACCAAAAGAGACCCAGTACTTC. Amino acid sequence: CSVGRKPKETQYF.